This is a list of T cell receptor beta chains from one sample in a study of blood T cells in healthy people across ages. One entry per CDR3 protein, called by TCRdb with MiXCR from the 5' RACE reads. Among approximately 580,000 distinct CDR3 sequences, less than 25% were seen once, and the ten largest hold just over 8.5%. This same sample was also part of a study on T cells of mothers and their children.

Sequencing was done on a sample of blood. All receptors derive from a boy younger than 18 in good health. The CDR3 runs from the conserved cysteine through the conserved F or W. A D gene is named only where the DNA matches it firmly. Clone size is stated in some rows and not others, as once, few, many or a class when expanded.

TRBJ2-7 | - | TRBD1 | TRBV20-1 | CSGRMDRAYEQYF | TGCAGTGGGCGAATGGACAGGGCCTACGAGCAGTACTTC
TRBJ1-6 | - | - | TRBV28 | CASSLQSSYNSPLHF | TGTGCCAGCAGTTTACAGAGCTCCTATAATTCACCTCTCCACTTT
TRBJ2-6 | - | - | TRBV24-1 | CATGDSGANVLTF | TGTGCCACCGGAGACTCTGGGGCCAACGTCCTGACTTTC
TRBJ1-1 | few | - | TRBV6-6 | CASSYVSMNTEAFF | TGTGCCAGCAGTTACGTCAGTATGAACACTGAAGCTTTCTTT
TRBJ2-1 | many | TRBD2 | TRBV19 | CASSLTGTSVSYNEQFF | TGTGCCAGTAGTCTAACCGGGACTAGCGTTTCCTACAATGAGCAGTTCTTC
TRBJ1-2 | - | TRBD1 | TRBV29-1 | CSFAGQDSGYGYTF | TGCAGCTTTGCGGGACAGGACTCTGGCTATGGCTACACCTTC
TRBJ2-7 | - | TRBD2 | TRBV20-1 | CSAREASGRGDEQYF | TGCAGTGCTAGAGAAGCCAGCGGGAGAGGCGACGAGCAGTACTTC
TRBJ2-4 | few | - | TRBV2 | CASSEERVAAKNIQYF | TGTGCCAGCAGTGAAGAGAGGGTCGCGGCCAAAAACATTCAGTACTTC
TRBJ2-5 | few | - | TRBV29-1 | CSAEGGPFQETQYF | TGCAGCGCCGAAGGGGGACCGTTCCAAGAGACCCAGTACTTC
TRBJ2-7 | - | TRBD2 | TRBV20-1 | CSAPGTSGLSYEQYF | TGCAGTGCTCCCGGGACTAGCGGCCTCTCCTACGAGCAGTACTTC
TRBJ1-4 | few | - | TRBV5-8 | CASSSPGVEGEKLFF | TGTGCCAGCAGCTCCCCAGGGGTGGAGGGCGAAAAACTGTTTTTT
TRBJ2-2 | many | - | TRBV7-8 | CASSAAPLRTGELFF | TGTGCCAGCAGCGCGGCCCCGCTGAGGACCGGGGAGCTGTTTTTT
TRBJ1-1 | - | - | TRBV12-3/TRBV12-4 | CASSLVPDTEAFF | TGTGCCAGCAGTTTAGTCCCGGACACTGAAGCTTTCTTT
TRBJ1-6 | few | - | TRBV7-2 | CASSLEIDPNSPLHF | TGTGCCAGCAGCTTAGAGATAGACCCTAATTCACCCCTCCACTTT
TRBJ2-5 | - | - | TRBV28 | CASRPRGLPYQETQYF | TGTGCCAGCAGGCCCCGGGGTCTGCCGTACCAAGAGACCCAGTACTTC
TRBJ1-5 | few | - | TRBV6-2/TRBV6-3 | CASSSGRDHQPQHF | TGTGCCAGCAGTTCCGGCAGGGATCATCAGCCCCAGCATTTT
TRBJ2-7 | - | - | TRBV4-1 | CASSQDWGNRSSYEQYF | TGCGCCAGCAGCCAAGATTGGGGGAACAGGAGCTCCTACGAGCAGTACTTC
TRBJ2-3 | - | TRBD2 | TRBV4-3 | CASSQDQAASGILNTQYF | TGCGCCAGCAGCCAAGATCAGGCGGCTAGCGGGATTCTCAATACGCAGTATTTT
TRBJ2-3 | - | - | TRBV5-1 | CASSRVGSSTDTQYF | TGCGCCAGCAGTCGGGTTGGCAGCAGCACAGATACGCAGTATTTT
TRBJ2-5 | - | - | TRBV6-5 | CASSYSGTKETQYF | TGTGCCAGCAGTTACTCCGGGACGAAAGAGACCCAGTACTTC
TRBJ2-3 | - | - | TRBV11-2 | CASSLQGPDTQYF | TGTGCCAGCAGCCTTCAGGGGCCAGATACGCAGTATTTT
TRBJ2-1 | - | TRBD1 | TRBV5-1 | CASSPDRSYEQFF | TGCGCCAGCAGTCCGGACAGGTCATATGAGCAGTTCTTC
TRBJ2-2 | few | TRBD2 | TRBV19 | CASSMLAGGPLGELFF | TGTGCCAGTAGTATGTTAGCGGGAGGGCCGCTCGGGGAGCTGTTTTTT
TRBJ2-7 | - | TRBD1 | TRBV5-1 | CASSLQTGSTYEQYF | TGCGCCAGCAGCTTGCAGACAGGGTCTACCTACGAGCAGTACTTC
TRBJ2-5 | - | - | TRBV29-1 | CSVEGGAGQFQETQYF | TGCAGCGTTGAAGGGGGAGCGGGACAATTCCAAGAGACCCAGTACTTC
TRBJ2-2 | few | - | TRBV6-6 | CASSPGSRLCTGELFF | TGTGCCAGCAGTCCAGGTAGTAGGCTCTGCACCGGGGAGCTGTTTTTT
TRBJ2-5 | - | - | TRBV7-6 | CASKDWKGTQYF | TGTGCCAGCAAAGACTGGAAGGGGACCCAGTACTTC
TRBJ2-7 | few | TRBD2 | TRBV20-1 | CSAPQRDSYEQYF | TGCAGTGCCCCTCAGCGGGATTCCTACGAGCAGTACTTC
TRBJ2-5 | few | TRBD1 | TRBV7-2 | CASSSMGQGVIETQYF | TGTGCCAGCAGCTCCATGGGACAGGGGGTGATCGAGACCCAGTACTTC
TRBJ1-2 | - | TRBD1 | TRBV12-5 | CASGLFARTGDGYTF | TGTGCTAGTGGTTTGTTCGCTAGGACAGGGGATGGCTACACCTTC
TRBJ2-5 | - | - | TRBV28 | CASSPGDLRETQYF | TGTGCCAGCAGTCCAGGGGACCTGAGGGAGACCCAGTACTTC
TRBJ1-1 | few | TRBD1 | TRBV7-2 | CASSLMSGGSNTEAFF | TGTGCCAGCAGCTTAATGTCAGGGGGCAGTAACACTGAAGCTTTCTTT
TRBJ2-7 | once | - | TRBV28 | CASSIGGAGTYEQYF | TGTGCCAGCTCAATCGGTGGGGCTGGGACCTACGAGCAGTACTTC
TRBJ2-1 | few | TRBD2 | TRBV15 | CATSRDRTSGGNNEQFF | TGTGCCACCAGCAGAGATCGGACTAGCGGGGGCAACAATGAGCAGTTCTTC
TRBJ2-5 | - | TRBD2 | TRBV30 | CAWGTGTSSETQYF | TGTGCCTGGGGGACCGGGACTAGCTCAGAGACCCAGTACTTC
TRBJ2-1 | few | - | TRBV20-1 | CSSLGGQVGNNGQFF | TGCAGTTCACTAGGCGGACAAGTCGGAAACAATGGGCAGTTCTTC
TRBJ2-5 | - | TRBD1 | TRBV27 | CASSRTGGSYEQCF | TGTGCCAGCAGTCGGACAGGGGGCTCCTACGAGCAGTGCTTC
TRBJ2-1 | many | TRBD1 | TRBV7-9 | CASSLRQGNEQFF | TGTGCCAGCAGCCTCCGACAGGGCAATGAGCAGTTCTTC
TRBJ1-1 | - | - | TRBV20-1 | CSAGIHENTEAFF | TGCAGTGCTGGTATTCACGAGAACACTGAAGCTTTCTTT
TRBJ2-5 | few | - | TRBV28 | CASSFVSGSNQETQYF | TGTGCCAGCAGTTTTGTGTCCGGGTCAAATCAAGAGACCCAGTACTTC
TRBJ2-5 | - | TRBD1 | TRBV5-4 | CASSNRDRGLETQYF | TGTGCCAGCAGCAACCGGGACAGGGGGCTGGAGACCCAGTACTTC
TRBJ2-5 | - | TRBD2 | TRBV9 | CASSPGTSGSLETQYF | TGTGCCAGCAGCCCGGGGACTAGTGGGAGTTTGGAGACCCAGTACTTC
TRBJ2-6 | - | - | TRBV27 | CASAGFSGANVLTF | TGTGCCAGCGCAGGATTCTCTGGGGCCAACGTCCTGACTTTC
TRBJ2-3 | - | - | TRBV24-1 | CATSDLGQDSTDTQYF | TGTGCCACCAGTGATTTGGGGCAGGACAGCACAGATACGCAGTATTTT
TRBJ2-3 | - | - | TRBV7-8 | CASSLALGRSTDTQYF | TGTGCCAGCAGCTTAGCGTTGGGCAGAAGCACAGATACGCAGTATTTT
TRBJ1-4 | - | - | TRBV5-1 | CASSFGPDEKLFF | TGCGCCAGCAGCTTCGGACCAGATGAAAAACTGTTTTTT
TRBJ1-1 | - | - | TRBV2 | CASRKTGVTEAFF | TGTGCCAGCAGGAAGACAGGAGTGACTGAAGCTTTCTTT
TRBJ2-7 | - | TRBD1 | TRBV20-1 | CSAGGTGTYEQYF | TGCAGTGCTGGGGGGACAGGGACCTACGAGCAGTACTTC
TRBJ2-1 | - | TRBD1 | TRBV7-8 | CASSLPQGAHNEQFF | TGTGCCAGCAGCTTACCACAGGGGGCACACAATGAGCAGTTCTTC
TRBJ1-3 | - | - | TRBV7-9 | CASSSNLKTIYF | TGTGCCAGCAGCTCTAATCTCAAGACCATATATTTT